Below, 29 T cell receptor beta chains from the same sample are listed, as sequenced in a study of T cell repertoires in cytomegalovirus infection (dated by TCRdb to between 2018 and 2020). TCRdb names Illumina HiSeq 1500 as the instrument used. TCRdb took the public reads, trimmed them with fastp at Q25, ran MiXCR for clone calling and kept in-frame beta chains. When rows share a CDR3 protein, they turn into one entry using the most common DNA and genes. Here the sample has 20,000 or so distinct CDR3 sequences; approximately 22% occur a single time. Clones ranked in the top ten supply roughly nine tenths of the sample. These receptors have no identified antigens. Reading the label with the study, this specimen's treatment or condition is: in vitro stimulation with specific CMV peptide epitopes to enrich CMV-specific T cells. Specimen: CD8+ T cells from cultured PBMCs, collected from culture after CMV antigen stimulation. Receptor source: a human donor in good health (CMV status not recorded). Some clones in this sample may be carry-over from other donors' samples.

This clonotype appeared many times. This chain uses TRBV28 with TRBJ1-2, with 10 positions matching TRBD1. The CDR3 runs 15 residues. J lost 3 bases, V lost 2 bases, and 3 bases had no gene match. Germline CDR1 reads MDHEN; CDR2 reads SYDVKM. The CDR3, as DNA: TGTGCCAGCAGTTTAAATGGACAGGGGGACTATGGCTACACCTTC. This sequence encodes CASSLNGQGDYGYTF.

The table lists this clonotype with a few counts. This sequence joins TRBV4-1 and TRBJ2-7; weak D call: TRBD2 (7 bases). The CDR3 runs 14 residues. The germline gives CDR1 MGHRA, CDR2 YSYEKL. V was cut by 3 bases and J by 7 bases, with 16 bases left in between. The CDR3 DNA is TGCGCCAGCAGCCAGGGGAGGGGGAGTGGGGAGCAGTACTTC. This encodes CASSQGRGSGEQYF.

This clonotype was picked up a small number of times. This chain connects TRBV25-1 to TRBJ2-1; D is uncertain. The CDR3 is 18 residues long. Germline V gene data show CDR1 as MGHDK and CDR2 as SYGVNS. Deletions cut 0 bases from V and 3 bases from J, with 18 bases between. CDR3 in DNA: TGTGCCAGCAGTGAATATTTGCAGACTCCTACCCTCTACAATGAGCAGTTCTTC. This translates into CASSEYLQTPTLYNEQFF.

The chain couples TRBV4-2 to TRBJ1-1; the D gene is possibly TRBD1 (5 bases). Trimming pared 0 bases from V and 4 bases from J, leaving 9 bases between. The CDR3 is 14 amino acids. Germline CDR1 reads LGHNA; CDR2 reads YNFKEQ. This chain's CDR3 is CASSQEHGGTEAFF. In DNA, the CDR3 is TGTGCCAGCAGCCAAGAGCACGGGGGCACTGAAGCTTTCTTT.

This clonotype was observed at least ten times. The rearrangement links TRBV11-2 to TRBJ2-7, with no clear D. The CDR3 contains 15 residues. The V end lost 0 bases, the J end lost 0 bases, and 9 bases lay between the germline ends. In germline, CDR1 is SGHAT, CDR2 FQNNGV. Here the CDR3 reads CASSLEVAPSYEQYF. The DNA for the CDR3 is TGTGCCAGCAGCTTAGAAGTGGCACCCTCCTACGAGCAGTACTTC.

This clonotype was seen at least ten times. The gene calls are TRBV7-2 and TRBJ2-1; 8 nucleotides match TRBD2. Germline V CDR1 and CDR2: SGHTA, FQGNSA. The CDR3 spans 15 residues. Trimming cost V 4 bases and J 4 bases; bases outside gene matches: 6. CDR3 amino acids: CASSSRGAPYNEQFF. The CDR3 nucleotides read TGTGCCAGCAGCTCGCGGGGGGCGCCGTACAATGAGCAGTTCTTC.

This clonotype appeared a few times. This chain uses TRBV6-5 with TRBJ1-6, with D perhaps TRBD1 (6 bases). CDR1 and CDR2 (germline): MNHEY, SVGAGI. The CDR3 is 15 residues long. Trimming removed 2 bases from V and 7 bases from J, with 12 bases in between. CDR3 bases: TGTGCCAGCAGTTACCTGGCAGGGACAAATTCACCCCTCCACTTT. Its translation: CASSYLAGTNSPLHF.

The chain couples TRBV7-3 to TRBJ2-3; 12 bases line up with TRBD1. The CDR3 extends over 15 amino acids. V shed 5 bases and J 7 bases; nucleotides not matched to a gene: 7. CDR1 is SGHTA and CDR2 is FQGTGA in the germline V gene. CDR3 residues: CASSPGTGGVNTQYF. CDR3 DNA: TGTGCCAGCAGCCCAGGGACAGGGGGCGTTAATACGCAGTATTTT. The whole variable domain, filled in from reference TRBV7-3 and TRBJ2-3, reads GAGVSQTPSNKVTEKGKYVELRCDPISGHTALYWYRQSLGQGPEFLIYFQGTGAADDSGLPNDRFFAVRPEGSVSTLKIQRTERGDSAVYLCASSPGTGGVNTQYFGPGTRLTVL.

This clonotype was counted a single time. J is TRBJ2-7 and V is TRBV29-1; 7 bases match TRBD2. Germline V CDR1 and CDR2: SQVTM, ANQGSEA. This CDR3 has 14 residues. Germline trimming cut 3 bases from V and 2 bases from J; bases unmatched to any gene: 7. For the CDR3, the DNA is TGCAGCGTTGACGGGCTAGCGGTGACCTACGAGCAGTACTTC. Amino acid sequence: CSVDGLAVTYEQYF.

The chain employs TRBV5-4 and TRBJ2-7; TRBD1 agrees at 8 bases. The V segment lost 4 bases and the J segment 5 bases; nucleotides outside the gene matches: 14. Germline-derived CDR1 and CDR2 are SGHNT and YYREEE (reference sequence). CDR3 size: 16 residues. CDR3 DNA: TGTGCCAGCAGCGCGATCTCCGGGACAGGAATCAACGAGCAGTACTTC. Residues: CASSAISGTGINEQYF. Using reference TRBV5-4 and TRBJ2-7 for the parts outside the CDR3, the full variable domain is ETGVTQSPTHLIKTRGQQVTLRCSSQSGHNTVSWYQQALGQGPQFIFQYYREEENGRGNFPPRFSGLQFPNYSSELNVNALELDDSALYLCASSAISGTGINEQYFGPGTRLTVT.

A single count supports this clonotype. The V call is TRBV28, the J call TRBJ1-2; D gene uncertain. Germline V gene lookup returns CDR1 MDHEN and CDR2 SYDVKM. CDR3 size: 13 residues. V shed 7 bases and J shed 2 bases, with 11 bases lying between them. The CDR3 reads CASTAGVNYGYTF. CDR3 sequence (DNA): TGTGCCAGCACAGCCGGAGTCAACTATGGCTACACCTTC.

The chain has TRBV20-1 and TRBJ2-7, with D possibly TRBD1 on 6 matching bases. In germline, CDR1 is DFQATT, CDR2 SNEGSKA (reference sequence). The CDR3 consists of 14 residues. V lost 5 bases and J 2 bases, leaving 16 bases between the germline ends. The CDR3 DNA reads TGCAGTGCTCCGGACAGCCGGGTGACCTACGAGCAGTACTTC. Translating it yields CSAPDSRVTYEQYF.

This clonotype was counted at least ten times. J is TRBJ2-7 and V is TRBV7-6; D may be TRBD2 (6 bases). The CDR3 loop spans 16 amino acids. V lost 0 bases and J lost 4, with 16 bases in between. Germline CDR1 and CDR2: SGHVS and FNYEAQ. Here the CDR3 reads CASSLAGTPSPYEQYF. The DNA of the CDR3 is TGTGCCAGCAGCTTAGCCGGGACTCCGAGCCCGTACGAGCAGTACTTC.

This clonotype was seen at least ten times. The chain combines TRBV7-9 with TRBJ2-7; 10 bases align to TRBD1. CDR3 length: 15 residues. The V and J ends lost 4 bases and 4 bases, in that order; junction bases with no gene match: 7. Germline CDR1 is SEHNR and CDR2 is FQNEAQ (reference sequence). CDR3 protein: CASSSGAGQGYEQYF. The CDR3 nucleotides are TGTGCCAGCAGCTCTGGGGCGGGACAGGGGTACGAGCAGTACTTC.

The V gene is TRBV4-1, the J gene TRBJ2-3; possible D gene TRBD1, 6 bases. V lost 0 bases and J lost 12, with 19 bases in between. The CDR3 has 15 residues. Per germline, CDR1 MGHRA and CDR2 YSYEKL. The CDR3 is CASSQDPTGRGDQYF. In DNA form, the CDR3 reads TGCGCCAGCAGCCAAGATCCGACAGGCCGTGGGGACCAGTATTTT.

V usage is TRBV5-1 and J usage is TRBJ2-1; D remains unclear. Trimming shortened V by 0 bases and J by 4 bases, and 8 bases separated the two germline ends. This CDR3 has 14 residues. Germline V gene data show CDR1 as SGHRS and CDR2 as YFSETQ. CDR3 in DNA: TGCGCCAGCAGCTTGGAAGGGCAGTACAATGAGCAGTTCTTC. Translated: CASSLEGQYNEQFF.

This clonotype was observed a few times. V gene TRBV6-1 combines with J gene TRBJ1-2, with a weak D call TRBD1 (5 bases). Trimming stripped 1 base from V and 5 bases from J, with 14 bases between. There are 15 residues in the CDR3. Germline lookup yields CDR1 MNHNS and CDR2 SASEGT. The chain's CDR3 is CASSEGDWGTYGYTF. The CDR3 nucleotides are TGTGCCAGCAGTGAAGGGGACTGGGGGACTTATGGCTACACCTTC.

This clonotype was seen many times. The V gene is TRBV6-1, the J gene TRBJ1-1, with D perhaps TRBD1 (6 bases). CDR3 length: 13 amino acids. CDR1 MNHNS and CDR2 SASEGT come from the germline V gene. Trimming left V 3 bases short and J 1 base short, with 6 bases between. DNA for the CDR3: TGTGCCAGCAGTGACAGGGGGAACACTGAAGCTTTCTTT. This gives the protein CASSDRGNTEAFF.

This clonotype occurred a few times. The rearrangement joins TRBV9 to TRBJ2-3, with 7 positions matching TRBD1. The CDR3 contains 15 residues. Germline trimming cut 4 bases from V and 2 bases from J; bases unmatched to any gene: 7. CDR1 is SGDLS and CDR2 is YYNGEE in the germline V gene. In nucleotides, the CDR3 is TGTGCCAGCAGCTTCGCCGGGACAGACACAGATACGCAGTATTTT. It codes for CASSFAGTDTDTQYF.

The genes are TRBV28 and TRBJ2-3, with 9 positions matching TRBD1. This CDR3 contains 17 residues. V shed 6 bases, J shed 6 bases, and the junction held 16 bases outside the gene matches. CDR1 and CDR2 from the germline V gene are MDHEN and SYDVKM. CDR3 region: CASRPLTRDRDADTQYF. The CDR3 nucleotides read TGTGCCAGCAGACCGCTAACCCGGGACAGGGACGCCGATACGCAGTATTTT.

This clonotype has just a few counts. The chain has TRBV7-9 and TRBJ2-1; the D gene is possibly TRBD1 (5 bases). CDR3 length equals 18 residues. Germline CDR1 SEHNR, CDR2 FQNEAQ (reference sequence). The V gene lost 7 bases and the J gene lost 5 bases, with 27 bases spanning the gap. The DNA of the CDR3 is TGTGCCAGCAAACCTTTATTCCTATACGGTCAGGGCGACAATGAGCAGTTCTTC. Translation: CASKPLFLYGQGDNEQFF.

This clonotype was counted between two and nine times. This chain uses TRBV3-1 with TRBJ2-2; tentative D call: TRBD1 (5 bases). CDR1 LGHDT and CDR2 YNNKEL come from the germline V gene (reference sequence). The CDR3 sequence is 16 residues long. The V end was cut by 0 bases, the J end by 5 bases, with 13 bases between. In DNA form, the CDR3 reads TGTGCCAGCAGCCAAGATATGCTTAGGGGTACCGGGGAGCTGTTTTTT. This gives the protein CASSQDMLRGTGELFF.

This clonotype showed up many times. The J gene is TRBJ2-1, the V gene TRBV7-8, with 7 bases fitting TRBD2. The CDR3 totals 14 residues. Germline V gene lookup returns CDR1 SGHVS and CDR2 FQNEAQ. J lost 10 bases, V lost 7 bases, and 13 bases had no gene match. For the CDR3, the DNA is TGTGCCAGCACCCCACTAGCGTCCTCCGGCGAGCAGTTCTTC. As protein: CASTPLASSGEQFF.

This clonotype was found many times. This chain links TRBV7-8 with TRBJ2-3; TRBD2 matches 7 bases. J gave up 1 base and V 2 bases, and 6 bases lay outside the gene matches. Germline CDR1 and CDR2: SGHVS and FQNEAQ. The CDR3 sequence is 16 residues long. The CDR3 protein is CASSLSGGMGTDTQYF. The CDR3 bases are TGTGCCAGCAGCTTATCGGGGGGTATGGGCACAGATACGCAGTATTTT. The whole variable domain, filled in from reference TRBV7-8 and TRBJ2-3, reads GAGVSQSPRYKVAKRGQDVALRCDPISGHVSLFWYQQALGQGPEFLTYFQNEAQLDKSGLPSDRFFAERPEGSVSTLKIQRTQQEDSAVYLCASSLSGGMGTDTQYFGPGTRLTVL.

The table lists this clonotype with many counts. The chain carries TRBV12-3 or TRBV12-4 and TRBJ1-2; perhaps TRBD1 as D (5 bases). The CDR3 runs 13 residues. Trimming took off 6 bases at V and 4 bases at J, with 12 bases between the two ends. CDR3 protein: CASSLAGGYGYTF. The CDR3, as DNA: TGTGCCAGCAGCCTCGCCGGGGGCTATGGCTACACCTTC.

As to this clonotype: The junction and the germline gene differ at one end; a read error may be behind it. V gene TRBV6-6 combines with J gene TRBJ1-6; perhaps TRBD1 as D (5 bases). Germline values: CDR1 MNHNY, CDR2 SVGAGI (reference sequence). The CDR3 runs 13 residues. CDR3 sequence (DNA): TGTGCCAGCAGGGGGGGAGATAATTCACCCCTCTACTTT. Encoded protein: CASRGGDNSPLYF.

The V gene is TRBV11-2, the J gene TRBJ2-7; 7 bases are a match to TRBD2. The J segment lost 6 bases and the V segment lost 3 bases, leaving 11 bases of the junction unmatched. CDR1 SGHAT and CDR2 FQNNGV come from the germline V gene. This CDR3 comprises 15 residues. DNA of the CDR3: TGTGCCAGCAGCTTCGGGGGGAATAGGGTCGGCGAGCAGTACTTC. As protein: CASSFGGNRVGEQYF.

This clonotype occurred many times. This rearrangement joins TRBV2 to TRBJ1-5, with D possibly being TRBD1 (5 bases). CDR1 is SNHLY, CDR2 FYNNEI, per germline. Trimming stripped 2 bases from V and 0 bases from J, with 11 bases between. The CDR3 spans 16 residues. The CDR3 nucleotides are TGTGCCAGCAGTGAATGGGGGGAGGATAGCAATCAGCCCCAGCATTTT. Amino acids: CASSEWGEDSNQPQHF. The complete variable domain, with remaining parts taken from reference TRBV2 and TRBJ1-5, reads EPEVTQTPSHQVTQMGQEVILRCVPISNHLYFYWYRQILGQKVEFLVSFYNNEISEKSEIFDDQFSVERPDGSNFTLKIRSTKLEDSAMYFCASSEWGEDSNQPQHFGDGTRLSIL.

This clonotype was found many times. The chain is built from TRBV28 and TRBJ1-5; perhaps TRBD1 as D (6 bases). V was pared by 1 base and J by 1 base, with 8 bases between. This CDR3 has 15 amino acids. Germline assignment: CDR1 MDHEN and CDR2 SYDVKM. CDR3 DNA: TGTGCCAGCAGTTTATTGGGGGCAAGCAATCAGCCCCAGCATTTT. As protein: CASSLLGASNQPQHF.